The 10 T cell receptor beta chains below all came from one sample that was sequenced in a study of cytomegalovirus exposure and HLA in healthy donors. Use of 60 Vbeta and 13 Jbeta primers characterized the PCR. Profiling relied on immunoSEQ multiplex PCR, and the TCRdb table lists in-frame clones only, not all of them. The sample lists around 97,000 clones; around 82% were seen once. The sample taken for sequencing was PBMCs. These receptors were taken from a man aged 35-49 years in good health and CMV-seropositive.

This chain joins TRBV7-3 and TRBJ2-1; TRBD2 matches 9 bases. Germline V gives CDR1 SGHTA, CDR2 FQGTGA. V lost 5 bases to trimming and J lost 1 base; unmatched junction nucleotides: 6. This CDR3 contains 16 residues. The CDR3 DNA sequence: TGTGCCAGCAGCATCTTCCTAGCGGGGTCCTACAATGAGCAGTTCTTC. This sequence encodes CASSIFLAGSYNEQFF.

V usage is TRBV19 and J usage is TRBJ2-1, with D possibly being TRBD2 (5 bases). Looked up from germline, CDR1 is LNHDA and CDR2 is SQIVND (reference sequence). V was cut by 2 bases and J by 7 bases, with 6 bases left in between. The CDR3 is 12 amino acids. The CDR3 coding sequence is TGTGCCAGTAGTATAATAGCGAATGAGCAGTTCTTC. Residues: CASSIIANEQFF.

This clone has a single count. This chain joins TRBV19 and TRBJ2-7; possible D gene TRBD2, 6 bases. This CDR3 is built from 13 residues. Trimming shortened V by 5 bases and J by 0 bases, and 8 bases separated the two germline ends. CDR1 is LNHDA and CDR2 is SQIVND in the germline V gene (reference sequence). This CDR3 reads CASSLGSSYEQYF. The CDR3 DNA reads as TGTGCCAGTAGTCTCGGGAGCTCCTACGAGCAGTACTTC.

The rearrangement links TRBV6-5 to TRBJ1-5, with TRBD1 matching over 9 bases. With V trimmed by 5 bases and J by 6 bases, 8 bases remained unmatched. CDR3 length: 15 amino acids. Per germline, CDR1 MNHEY and CDR2 SVGAGI. The CDR3 nucleotides read TGTGCCAGCAGTCGCGGACAGGGGTCGGGTCAGCCCCAGCATTTT. It yields the protein CASSRGQGSGQPQHF.

The chain uses TRBV11-2 and TRBJ2-7; 7 bases agree with TRBD1. The junction had 2 bases not matched to a gene; V was cut back by 3 bases and J by 6 bases. Germline V lookup: CDR1 SGHAT, CDR2 FQNNGV. The CDR3 covers 12 residues. CDR3 loop: CASSLTGSEQYF. Written as DNA, the CDR3 is TGTGCCAGCAGCTTGACAGGGTCCGAGCAGTACTTC.

With regard to this clone: Other DNA sequences of this sample code for an identical CDR3. The V and J genes are TRBV15 and TRBJ1-5, with D possibly matching TRBD1 (5 bases). The V gene lost 1 base and the J gene lost 0 bases, with 7 bases spanning the gap. CDR3 length equals 15 residues. CDR1 and CDR2 (germline): LNHNV, YYDKDF (reference sequence). The DNA of the CDR3 is TGTGCCACCAGCAGAGTAAGGGGTAGCAATCAGCCCCAGCATTTT. It yields the protein CATSRVRGSNQPQHF.

The chain links TRBV19 to TRBJ2-1; the match to TRBD2 covers 15 bases. The J segment lost 5 bases and the V segment lost 7 bases, leaving 6 bases of the junction unmatched. The CDR3 loop spans 16 amino acids. CDR1 and CDR2 from the germline V gene are LNHDA and SQIVND (reference sequence). The chain's CDR3 is CASTWTSGRAHNEQFF. CDR3 sequence (DNA): TGTGCCAGTACCTGGACTAGCGGGAGGGCCCACAATGAGCAGTTCTTC.

This chain links TRBV4-1 with TRBJ2-5, with unresolved D. CDR3 length equals 17 residues. V was clipped by 0 bases and J by 2 bases, with 16 bases between them. Germline lookup yields CDR1 MGHRA and CDR2 YSYEKL. The CDR3 nucleotides read TGCGCCAGCAGCCAAGATTCCGGATACGACTTTCAAGAGACCCAGTACTTC. Encoded protein: CASSQDSGYDFQETQYF.

The chain combines TRBV2 with TRBJ2-7; weak D call: TRBD2 (6 bases). V lost 7 bases and J 5 bases, leaving 12 bases between the germline ends. Germline CDR1 SNHLY, CDR2 FYNNEI. There are 12 residues in the CDR3. The CDR3 DNA follows: TGTGCCAGCATCATCGGAGGGAACGAGCAGTACTTC. Protein: CASIIGGNEQYF. Based on the CDR3 plus reference TRBV2 and TRBJ2-7, the full variable domain is EPEVTQTPSHQVTQMGQEVILRCVPISNHLYFYWYRQILGQKVEFLVSFYNNEISEKSEIFDDQFSVERPDGSNFTLKIRSTKLEDSAMYFCASIIGGNEQYFGPGTRLTVT.

CDR3 region: CASSHTSGTRNQPQHF. Here the CDR3 DNA reads TGTGCCAGCAGTCATACCTCCGGTACTCGCAATCAGCCCCAGCATTTT. The chain employs TRBV27 and TRBJ1-5, with unresolved D. Trimming pared 5 bases from V and 2 bases from J, leaving 16 bases between. This CDR3 is 16 amino acids long. The germline V gene has CDR1 MNHEY and CDR2 SMNVEV (reference sequence).